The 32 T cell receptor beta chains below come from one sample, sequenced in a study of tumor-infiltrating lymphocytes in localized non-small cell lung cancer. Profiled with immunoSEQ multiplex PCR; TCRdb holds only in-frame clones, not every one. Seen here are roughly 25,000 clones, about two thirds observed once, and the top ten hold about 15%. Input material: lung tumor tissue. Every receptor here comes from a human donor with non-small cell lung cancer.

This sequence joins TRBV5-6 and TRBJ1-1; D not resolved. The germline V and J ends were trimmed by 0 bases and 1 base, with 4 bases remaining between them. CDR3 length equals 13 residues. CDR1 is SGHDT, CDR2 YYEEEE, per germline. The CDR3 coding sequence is TGTGCCAGCAGCTTGGGATGGAACACTGAAGCTTTCTTT. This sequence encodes CASSLGWNTEAFF.

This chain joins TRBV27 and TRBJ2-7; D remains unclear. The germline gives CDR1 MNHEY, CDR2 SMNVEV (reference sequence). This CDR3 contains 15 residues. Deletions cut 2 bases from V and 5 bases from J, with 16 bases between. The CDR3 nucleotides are TGTGCCAGCAGTTTAGTTAGGAGTGGTTTCCACGAGCAGTACTTC. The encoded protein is CASSLVRSGFHEQYF.

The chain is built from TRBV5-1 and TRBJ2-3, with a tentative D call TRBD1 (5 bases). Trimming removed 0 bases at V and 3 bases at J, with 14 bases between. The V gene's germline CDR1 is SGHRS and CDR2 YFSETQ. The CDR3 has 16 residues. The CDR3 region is CASSLGAGRSTDTQYF. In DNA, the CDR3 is TGCGCCAGCAGCTTGGGGGCAGGGCGATCTACAGATACGCAGTATTTT.

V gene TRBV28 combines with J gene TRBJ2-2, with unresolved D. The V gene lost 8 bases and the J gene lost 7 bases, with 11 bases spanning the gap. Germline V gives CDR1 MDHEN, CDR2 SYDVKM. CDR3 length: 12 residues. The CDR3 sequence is CASAPDDGELFF. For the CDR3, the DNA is TGTGCCAGCGCCCCGGACGACGGGGAGCTGTTTTTT.

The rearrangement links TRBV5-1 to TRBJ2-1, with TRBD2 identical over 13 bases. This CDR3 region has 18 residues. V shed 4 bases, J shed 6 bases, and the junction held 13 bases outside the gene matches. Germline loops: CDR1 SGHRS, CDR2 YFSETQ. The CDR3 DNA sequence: TGCGCCAGCAGCCTCCTTCCCGGGACTAGCGGGAAGGGCAATGAGCAGTTCTTC. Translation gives CASSLLPGTSGKGNEQFF.

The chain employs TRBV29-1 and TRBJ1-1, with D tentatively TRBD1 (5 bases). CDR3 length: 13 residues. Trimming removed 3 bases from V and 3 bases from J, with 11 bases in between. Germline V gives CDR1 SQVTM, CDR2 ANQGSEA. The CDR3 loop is CSVEGGLDTEAFF. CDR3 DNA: TGCAGCGTTGAGGGGGGTCTGGACACTGAAGCTTTCTTT.

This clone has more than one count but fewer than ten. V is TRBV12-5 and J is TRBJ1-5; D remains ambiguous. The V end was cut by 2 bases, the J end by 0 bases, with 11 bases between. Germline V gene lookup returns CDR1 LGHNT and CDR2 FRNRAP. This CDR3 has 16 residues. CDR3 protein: CASGLFSGNSNQPQHF. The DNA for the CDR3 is TGTGCTAGTGGTTTGTTCTCCGGAAATAGCAATCAGCCCCAGCATTTT.

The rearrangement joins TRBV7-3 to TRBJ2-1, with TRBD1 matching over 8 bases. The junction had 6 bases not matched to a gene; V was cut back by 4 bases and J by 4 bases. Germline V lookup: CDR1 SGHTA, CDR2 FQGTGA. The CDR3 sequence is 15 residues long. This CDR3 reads CASSSGTGVYNEQFF. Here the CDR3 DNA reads TGTGCCAGCAGCTCCGGGACAGGAGTTTACAATGAGCAGTTCTTC. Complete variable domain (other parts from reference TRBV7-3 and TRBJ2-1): GAGVSQTPSNKVTEKGKYVELRCDPISGHTALYWYRQSLGQGPEFLIYFQGTGAADDSGLPNDRFFAVRPEGSVSTLKIQRTERGDSAVYLCASSSGTGVYNEQFFGPGTRLTVL.

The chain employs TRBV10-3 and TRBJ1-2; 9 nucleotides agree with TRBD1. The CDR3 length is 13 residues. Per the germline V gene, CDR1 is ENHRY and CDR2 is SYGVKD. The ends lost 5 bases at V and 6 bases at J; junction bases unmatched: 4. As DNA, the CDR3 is TGTGCCATCAGTCAACAGGGGGCCCATGGCTACACCTTC. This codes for CAISQQGAHGYTF.

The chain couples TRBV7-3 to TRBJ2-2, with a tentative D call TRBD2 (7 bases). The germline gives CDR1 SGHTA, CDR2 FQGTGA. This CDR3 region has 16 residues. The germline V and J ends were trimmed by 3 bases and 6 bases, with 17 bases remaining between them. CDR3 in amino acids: CASSLGTGGSPGELFF. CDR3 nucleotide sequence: TGTGCCAGCAGCTTGGGGACGGGGGGCAGCCCCGGGGAGCTGTTTTTT.

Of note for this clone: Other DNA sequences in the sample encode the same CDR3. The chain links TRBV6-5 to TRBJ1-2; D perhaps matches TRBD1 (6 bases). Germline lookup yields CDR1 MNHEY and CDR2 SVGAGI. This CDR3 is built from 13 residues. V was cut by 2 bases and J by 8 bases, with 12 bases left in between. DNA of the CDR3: TGTGCCAGCAGTTACAGCAGGGGCCGGGGCTACACCTTC. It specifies CASSYSRGRGYTF.

The CDR3 loop is CASSDRRCGGQPQHF. CDR3 nucleotides: TGCGCCAGCAGTGACAGGAGGTGCGGGGGTCAGCCCCAGCATTTT. The rearrangement joins TRBV10-1 to TRBJ1-5; tentatively, D is TRBD1 (5 bases). The V and J ends lost 3 bases and 6 bases respectively, with 15 bases between them. The CDR3 is made up of 15 amino acids. Germline V gene data show CDR1 as WNHNN and CDR2 as SYGVQD (reference sequence).

CDR3 in amino acids: CAINDRGAYEQYF. DNA for the CDR3: TGTGCCATCAATGACAGGGGAGCCTACGAGCAGTACTTC. V usage is TRBV10-3 and J usage is TRBJ2-7, with 8 bases lining up with TRBD1. This CDR3 region has 13 residues. CDR1 and CDR2 from the germline V gene are ENHRY and SYGVKD. The V gene end was trimmed by 7 bases and the J gene end by 2 bases; junction bases not matched to a gene: 4.

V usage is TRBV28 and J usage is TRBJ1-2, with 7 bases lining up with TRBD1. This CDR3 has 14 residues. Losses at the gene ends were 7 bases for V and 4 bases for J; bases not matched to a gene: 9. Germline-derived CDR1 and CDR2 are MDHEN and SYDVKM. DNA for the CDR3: TGTGCCAGCACCACGGGACAGCTTAGCTATGGCTACACCTTC. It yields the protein CASTTGQLSYGYTF.

The CDR3 region is CASSFDRQKQFF. CDR3 nucleotide sequence: TGTGCCAGCAGCTTCGATCGACAGAAGCAGTTCTTC. This chain connects TRBV13 to TRBJ2-1; maybe TRBD1 (5 bases). Germline V gene sequence: CDR1 PRHDT, CDR2 FYEKMQ (reference sequence). CDR3 length: 12 residues. Trimming pared 3 bases from V and 11 bases from J, leaving 11 bases between.

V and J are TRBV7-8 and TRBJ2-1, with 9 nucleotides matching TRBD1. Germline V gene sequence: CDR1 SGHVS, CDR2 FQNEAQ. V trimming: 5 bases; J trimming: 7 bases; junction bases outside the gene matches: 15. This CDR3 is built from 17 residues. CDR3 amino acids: CASSPRVRQGVGNEQFF. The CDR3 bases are TGTGCCAGCAGCCCTAGGGTCCGACAGGGGGTTGGGAATGAGCAGTTCTTC.

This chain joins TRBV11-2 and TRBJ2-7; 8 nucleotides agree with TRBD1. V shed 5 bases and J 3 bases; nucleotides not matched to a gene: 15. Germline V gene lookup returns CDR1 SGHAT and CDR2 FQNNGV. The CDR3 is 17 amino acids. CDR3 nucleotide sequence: TGTGCCAGCAGCGTGGGACAGGCTAATCAGGCGGGCTACGAGCAGTACTTC. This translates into CASSVGQANQAGYEQYF.

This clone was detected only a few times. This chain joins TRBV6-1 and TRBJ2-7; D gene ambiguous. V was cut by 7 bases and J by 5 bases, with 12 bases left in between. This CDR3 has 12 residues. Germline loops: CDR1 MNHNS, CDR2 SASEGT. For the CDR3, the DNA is TGTGCCAGCACCCCCGACCTCAACGAGCAGTACTTC. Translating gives CASTPDLNEQYF.

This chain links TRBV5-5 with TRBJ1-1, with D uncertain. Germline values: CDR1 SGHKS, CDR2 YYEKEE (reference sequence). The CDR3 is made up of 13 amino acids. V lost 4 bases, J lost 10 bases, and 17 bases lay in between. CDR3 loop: CASSPLITVAAFF. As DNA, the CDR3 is TGTGCCAGCAGCCCGCTAATTACCGTAGCAGCTTTCTTT.

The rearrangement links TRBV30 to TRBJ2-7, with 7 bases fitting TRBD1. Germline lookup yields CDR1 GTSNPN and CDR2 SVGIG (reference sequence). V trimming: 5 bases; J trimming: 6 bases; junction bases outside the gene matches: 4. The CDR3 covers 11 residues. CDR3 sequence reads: CAWATGFEQYF. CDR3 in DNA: TGTGCCTGGGCGACAGGGTTCGAGCAGTACTTC.

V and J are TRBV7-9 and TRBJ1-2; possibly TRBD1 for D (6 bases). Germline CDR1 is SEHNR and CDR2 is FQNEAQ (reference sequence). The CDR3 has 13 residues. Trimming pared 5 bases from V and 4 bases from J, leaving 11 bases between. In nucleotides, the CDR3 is TGTGCCAGCAGCAGACAGGAATTCTATGGCTACACCTTC. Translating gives CASSRQEFYGYTF.

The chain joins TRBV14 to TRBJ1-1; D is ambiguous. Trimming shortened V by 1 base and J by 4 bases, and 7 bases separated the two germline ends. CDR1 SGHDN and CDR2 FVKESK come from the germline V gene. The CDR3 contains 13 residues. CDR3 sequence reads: CASSQGPGTEAFF. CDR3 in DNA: TGTGCCAGCAGCCAAGGTCCGGGCACTGAAGCTTTCTTT.

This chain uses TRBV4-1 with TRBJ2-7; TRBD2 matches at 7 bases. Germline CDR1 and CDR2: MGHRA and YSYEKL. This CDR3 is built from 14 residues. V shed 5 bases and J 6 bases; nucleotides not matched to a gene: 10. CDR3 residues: CASSNRGVRPEQYF. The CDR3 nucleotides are TGCGCCAGCAGCAACCGGGGGGTGAGGCCCGAGCAGTACTTC.

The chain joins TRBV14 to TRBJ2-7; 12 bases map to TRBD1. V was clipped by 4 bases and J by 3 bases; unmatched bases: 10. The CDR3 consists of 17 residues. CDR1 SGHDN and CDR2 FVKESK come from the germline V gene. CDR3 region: CASSPGQGAEKNYEQYF. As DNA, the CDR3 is TGTGCCAGCAGCCCGGGACAGGGGGCTGAGAAAAACTACGAGCAGTACTTC.

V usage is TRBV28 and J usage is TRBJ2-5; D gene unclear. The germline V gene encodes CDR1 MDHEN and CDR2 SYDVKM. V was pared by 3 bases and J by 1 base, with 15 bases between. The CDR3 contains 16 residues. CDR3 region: CASSFTMLGSQETQYF. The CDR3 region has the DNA TGTGCCAGCAGTTTTACCATGCTGGGTAGCCAAGAGACCCAGTACTTC.

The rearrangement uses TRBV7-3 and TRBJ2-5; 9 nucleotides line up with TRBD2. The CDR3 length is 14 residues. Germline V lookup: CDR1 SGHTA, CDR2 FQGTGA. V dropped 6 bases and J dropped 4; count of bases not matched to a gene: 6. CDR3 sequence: CASSLRGGRETQYF. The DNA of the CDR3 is TGTGCCAGCAGTTTGCGGGGGGGGAGAGAGACCCAGTACTTC.

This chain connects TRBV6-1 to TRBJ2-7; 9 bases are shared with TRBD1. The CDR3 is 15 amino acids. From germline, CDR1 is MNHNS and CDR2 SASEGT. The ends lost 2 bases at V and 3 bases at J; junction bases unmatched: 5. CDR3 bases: TGTGCCAGCAGTGAAACCCCGACAGGGGGCTACGAGCAGTACTTC. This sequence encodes CASSETPTGGYEQYF.

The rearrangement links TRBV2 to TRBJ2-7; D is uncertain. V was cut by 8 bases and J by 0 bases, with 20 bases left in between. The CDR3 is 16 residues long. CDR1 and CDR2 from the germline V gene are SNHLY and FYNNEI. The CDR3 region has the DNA TGTGCCAGCGAGAGCTTCCAAGTCGCCAGCTCCTACGAGCAGTACTTC. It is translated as CASESFQVASSYEQYF.

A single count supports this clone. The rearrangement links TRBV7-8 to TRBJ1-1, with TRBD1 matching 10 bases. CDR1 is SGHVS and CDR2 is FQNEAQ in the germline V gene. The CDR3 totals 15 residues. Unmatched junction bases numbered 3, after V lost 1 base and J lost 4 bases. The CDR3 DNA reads TGTGCCAGCAGCTTAGGACAGGGGGCGCCCACTGAAGCTTTCTTT. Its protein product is CASSLGQGAPTEAFF.

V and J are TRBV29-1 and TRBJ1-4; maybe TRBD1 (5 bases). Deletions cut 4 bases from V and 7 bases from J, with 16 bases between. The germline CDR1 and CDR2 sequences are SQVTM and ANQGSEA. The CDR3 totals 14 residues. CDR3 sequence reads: CSVALTVGGEKLFF. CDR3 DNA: TGCAGCGTTGCCCTTACGGTGGGGGGTGAAAAACTGTTTTTT.

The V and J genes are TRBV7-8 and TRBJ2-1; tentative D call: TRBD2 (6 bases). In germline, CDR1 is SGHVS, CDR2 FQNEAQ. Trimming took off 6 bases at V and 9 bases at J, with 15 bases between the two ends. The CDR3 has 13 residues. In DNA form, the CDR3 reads TGTGCCAGCAGTTCAGCGGGTATCGGTGAGCAGTTCTTC. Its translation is CASSSAGIGEQFF.

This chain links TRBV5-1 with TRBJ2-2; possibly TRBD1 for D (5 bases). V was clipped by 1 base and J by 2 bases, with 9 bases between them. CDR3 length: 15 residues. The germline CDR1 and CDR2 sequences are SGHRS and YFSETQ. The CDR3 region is CASSLLQDNTGELFF. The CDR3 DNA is TGCGCCAGCAGCTTGCTACAGGACAACACCGGGGAGCTGTTTTTT.